These T cell receptor beta chains were read from a single sample in a study of CD8+CD57+ T cells in acquired aplastic anemia. Each CDR3 protein is one row after TCRdb ran MiXCR on the reads. The sample contains a few hundred thousand distinct CDR3 sequences, approximately 57% of which appear only once. Sequenced: sorted CD4+, CD8+, or CD8+CD57+ T cells (not recorded which) from PBMCs. These receptors originate from a human donor in good health. Both conserved end residues are part of each CDR3. The D gene is left open where the match is weak. Rows give clone size only sometimes, using once, few, many, or a class for an expanded clone.

d_gene	v_gene	j_gene	abundance	CDR3nt	CDR3aa
TRBD2	TRBV2	TRBJ2-3	NA	TGTGCCAGCAGTCGGACTAGCGCCACAGATACGCAGTATTTT	CASSRTSATDTQYF
NA	TRBV2	TRBJ1-1	NA	TGTGCCAGCAGTGACAGGGAGAATCCTGAAGCTTTCTTT	CASSDRENPEAFF
TRBD2	TRBV7-8	TRBJ2-7	NA	TGTGCCAGCCCCGGGGCGGGGGGGTACGAGCAGTACTTC	CASPGAGGYEQYF
NA	TRBV10-1	TRBJ1-1	once	TGCGCCAGCAGTGAGTTGCCGGGACGGGACACTGAAGCTTTCTTT	CASSELPGRDTEAFF
NA	TRBV5-1	TRBJ2-7	NA	TGTGCCAGCAGTTTATCCGGGACCTACGAGCAGTACTTC	CASSLSGTYEQYF
NA	TRBV7-8	TRBJ2-1	many	TGTGCCAGCAGCCAAGCAGGGGGGACGTTTGATGAGCAGTTCTTC	CASSQAGGTFDEQFF
NA	TRBV6-2/TRBV6-3	TRBJ2-7	many	TGTGCCAGCAGTCAGGCCGGAACAGGGTCTTACGAGCAGTACTTC	CASSQAGTGSYEQYF
NA	TRBV29-1	TRBJ2-2	NA	TGCAGCGTTGAAGGCCTACGGAATCTAAAGGCCGGGGAGCTGTTTTTT	CSVEGLRNLKAGELFF
NA	TRBV9	TRBJ2-7	many	TGTGCCAGCAGCGTAGTGGCAGCCTCCTACGAGCAGTACTTC	CASSVVAASYEQYF
NA	TRBV6-1	TRBJ2-7	few	TGTGCCAGCACCGACCTTACGTGGAGGTCCTACGAGCAGTACTTC	CASTDLTWRSYEQYF
TRBD1	TRBV10-3	TRBJ1-1	NA	TGTGCCGCCAAGGGACAGGCGAACACTGAAGCTTTCTTT	CAAKGQANTEAFF
NA	TRBV9	TRBJ2-1	many	TGTGCCAGCAGCGTAGATGGTGGAGTCTCCTACAATGAGCAGTTCTTC	CASSVDGGVSYNEQFF
NA	TRBV7-8	TRBJ1-5	NA	TGTGCCAGCAGCTTCTTAAATGGACAATTAAGCAATCAGCCCCAGCATTTT	CASSFLNGQLSNQPQHF
NA	TRBV5-1	TRBJ2-6	NA	TGCGCCAGCGGCACAGCCTCTGGGGCCAACGTCCTGACTTTC	CASGTASGANVLTF
TRBD1	TRBV6-6	TRBJ1-4	NA	TGTGCCAGCAGGGAACAGGGGCCAACCGAAAAACTGTTTTTT	CASREQGPTEKLFF
TRBD2	TRBV19	TRBJ2-1	NA	TGTGCCAGTAGTATAAGAGGACTAGCGGGGTCCTACAATGAGCAGTTCTTC	CASSIRGLAGSYNEQFF
NA	TRBV2	TRBJ2-5	NA	TGTGCCAGCAGTGAAACACCCGGGTTGGGGGAGACCCAGTACTTC	CASSETPGLGETQYF
TRBD1	TRBV2	TRBJ1-5	NA	TGTGCCAGCAGTTACTCCCGGACAGGGTGGAATCAGCCCCAGCATTTT	CASSYSRTGWNQPQHF
NA	TRBV7-2	TRBJ1-1	NA	TGTGCCAGCAGCTTAGGGGGGGGCCCTTATATTGAAGCTTTCTTT	CASSLGGGPYIEAFF
NA	TRBV14	TRBJ2-1	many	TGTGCCAGCAGCCTTCAAGGGGGCTCCTACAATGAGCAGTTCTTC	CASSLQGGSYNEQFF
NA	TRBV2	TRBJ1-6	many	TGTGCCAGCAGTGAAACGGGGGTATATTCACCCCTCCACTTT	CASSETGVYSPLHF
NA	TRBV7-7	TRBJ2-2	many	TGTGCTAGCAGCCCCGGGCAGCTACATGGGGCGACCGGGGAGCTGTTTTTT	CASSPGQLHGATGELFF
NA	TRBV7-2	TRBJ1-1	NA	TGTGCCAGCGGGGCTGAAGCTTTCTTT	CASGAEAFF